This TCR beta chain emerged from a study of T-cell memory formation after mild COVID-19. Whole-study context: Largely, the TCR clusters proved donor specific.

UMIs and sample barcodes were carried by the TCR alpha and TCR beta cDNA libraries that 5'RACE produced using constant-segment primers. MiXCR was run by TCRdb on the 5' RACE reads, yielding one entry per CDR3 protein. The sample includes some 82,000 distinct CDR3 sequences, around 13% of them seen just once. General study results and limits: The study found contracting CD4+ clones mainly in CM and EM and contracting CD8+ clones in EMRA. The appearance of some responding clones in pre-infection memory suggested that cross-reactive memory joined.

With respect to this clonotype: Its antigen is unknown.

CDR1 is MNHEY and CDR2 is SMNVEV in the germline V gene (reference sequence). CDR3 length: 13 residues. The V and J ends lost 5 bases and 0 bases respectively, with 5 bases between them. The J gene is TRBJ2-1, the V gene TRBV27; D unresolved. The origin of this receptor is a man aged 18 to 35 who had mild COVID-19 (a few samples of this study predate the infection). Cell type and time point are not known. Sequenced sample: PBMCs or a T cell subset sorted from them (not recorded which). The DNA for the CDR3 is TGTGCCAGCAGTATCAGCTCCTACAATGAGCAGTTCTTC. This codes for CASSISSYNEQFF.